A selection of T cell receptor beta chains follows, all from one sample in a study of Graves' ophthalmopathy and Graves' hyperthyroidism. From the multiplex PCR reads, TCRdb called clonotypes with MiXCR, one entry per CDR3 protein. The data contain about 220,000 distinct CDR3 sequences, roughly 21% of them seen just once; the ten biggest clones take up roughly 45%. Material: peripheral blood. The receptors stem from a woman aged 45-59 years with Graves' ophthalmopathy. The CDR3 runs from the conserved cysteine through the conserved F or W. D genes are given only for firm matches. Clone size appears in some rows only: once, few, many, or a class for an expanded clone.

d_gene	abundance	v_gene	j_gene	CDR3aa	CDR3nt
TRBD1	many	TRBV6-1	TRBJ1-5	CASRPTGNSNQPQHF	TGTGCCAGCAGACCGACAGGGAATAGCAATCAGCCCCAGCATTTT
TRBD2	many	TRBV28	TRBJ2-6	CASSPTSAQPGANVLTF	TGTGCCAGCAGCCCGACTAGCGCACAACCTGGGGCCAACGTCCTGACTTTC
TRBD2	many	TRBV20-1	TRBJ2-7	CSATQGLAGGLDYEQYF	TGCAGTGCTACCCAAGGACTAGCGGGAGGGTTGGACTACGAGCAGTACTTC
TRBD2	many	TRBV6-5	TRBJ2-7	CASSFTAGDGYEQYF	TGTGCCAGCAGTTTTACGGCGGGAGATGGCTACGAGCAGTACTTC
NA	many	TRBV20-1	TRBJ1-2	CSAPSTGANYGYTF	TGCAGTGCCCCCTCGACAGGAGCGAACTATGGCTACACCTTC
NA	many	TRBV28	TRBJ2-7	CASTLGGRRAGEQYF	TGTGCCAGCACGCTAGGAGGACGCCGGGCCGGAGAGCAGTACTTC
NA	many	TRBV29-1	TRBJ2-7	CSVKPAPYEQYF	TGCAGCGTTAAACCGGCCCCCTACGAGCAGTACTTC
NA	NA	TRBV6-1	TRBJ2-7	CASSSRDGGVEQYF	TGTGCCAGCAGCTCCCGGGACGGGGGCGTCGAGCAGTACTTC
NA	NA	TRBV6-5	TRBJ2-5	CASSYSAVKETQYF	TGTGCCAGCAGTTACTCAGCGGTAAAAGAGACCCAGTACTTC
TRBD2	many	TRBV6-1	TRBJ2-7	CASGSGTSGSEQYF	TGTGCCAGCGGGTCCGGGACTAGCGGGAGCGAGCAGTACTTC
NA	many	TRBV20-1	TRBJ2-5	CSAWAYGMETQYF	TGCAGTGCTTGGGCCTATGGGATGGAGACCCAGTACTTC
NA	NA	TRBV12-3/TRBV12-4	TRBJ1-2	CASSLALRGAGGYTF	TGTGCCAGCAGTTTAGCGCTGAGGGGTGCTGGTGGCTACACCTTC
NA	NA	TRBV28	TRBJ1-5	CASTFGGGGNQPQHF	TGTGCCAGCACCTTCGGTGGGGGTGGCAATCAGCCCCAGCATTTT
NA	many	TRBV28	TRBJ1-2	CASSLIGVDRNYGYTF	TGTGCCAGCAGTCTAATTGGGGTCGATCGGAACTATGGCTACACCTTC
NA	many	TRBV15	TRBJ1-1	CATSRVRSLLNTEAFF	TGTGCCACCAGCAGAGTCAGATCACTTTTGAACACTGAAGCTTTCTTT
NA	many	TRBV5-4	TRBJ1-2	CASSLVVGTNYGYTF	TGTGCCAGCAGCTTGGTGGTAGGGACAAACTATGGCTACACCTTC
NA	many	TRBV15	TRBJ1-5	CATSRAYSNQPQHF	TGTGCCACCAGCAGAGCCTATAGCAATCAGCCCCAGCATTTT
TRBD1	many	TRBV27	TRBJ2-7	CASSRLGQGTYEQYF	TGTGCCAGCAGCAGATTGGGACAGGGGACCTACGAGCAGTACTTC
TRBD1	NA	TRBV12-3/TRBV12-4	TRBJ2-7	CASSLRQGAYEQYF	TGTGCCAGCAGTTTGCGGCAGGGGGCCTACGAGCAGTACTTC
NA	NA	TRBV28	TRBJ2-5	CASSLTGDGQETQYF	TGTGCCAGCAGTTTAACGGGGGATGGTCAAGAGACCCAGTACTTC
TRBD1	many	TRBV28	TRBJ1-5	CASRRQGDQPQHF	TGTGCCAGCCGACGACAGGGGGATCAGCCCCAGCATTTT
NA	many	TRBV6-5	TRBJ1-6	CASSYSRQGFSSYNSPLHF	TGTGCCAGCAGTTACTCGAGGCAGGGTTTCAGCTCCTATAATTCACCCCTCCACTTT
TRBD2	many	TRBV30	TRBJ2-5	CAFGRGWSETQYF	TGTGCCTTTGGGAGGGGATGGTCAGAGACCCAGTACTTC
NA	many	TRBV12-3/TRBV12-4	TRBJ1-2	CASSLGSGLGGYTF	TGTGCCAGCAGTTTAGGTTCCGGTTTGGGAGGCTACACCTTC
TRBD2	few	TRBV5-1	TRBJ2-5	CASSGTSESTTQYF	TGCGCCAGCAGTGGGACTAGCGAAAGCACGACCCAGTACTTC
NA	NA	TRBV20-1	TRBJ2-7	CSARKAAGSYEQYF	TGCAGTGCTAGAAAGGCTGCCGGATCCTACGAGCAGTACTTC
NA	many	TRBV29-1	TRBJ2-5	CSVARWDGETQYF	TGCAGCGTTGCGAGATGGGACGGAGAGACCCAGTACTTC
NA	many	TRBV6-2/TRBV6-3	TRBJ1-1	CASRPNGGYTEAFF	TGTGCCAGCAGACCCAACGGGGGGTATACTGAAGCTTTCTTT
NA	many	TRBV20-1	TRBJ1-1	CSARDMGQGGMNTEAFF	TGCAGTGCTAGGGACATGGGACAAGGAGGTATGAACACTGAAGCTTTCTTT
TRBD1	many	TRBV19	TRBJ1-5	CASSWQGDQPQHF	TGTGCCAGTAGCTGGCAGGGGGACCAGCCCCAGCATTTT
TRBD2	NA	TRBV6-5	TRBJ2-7	CASIKSSGTYEQYF	TGTGCCAGCATTAAGTCTAGCGGTACCTACGAGCAGTACTTC
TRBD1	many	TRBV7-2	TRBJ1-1	CASSPMQGVTEAFF	TGTGCCAGCAGCCCCATGCAGGGGGTCACTGAAGCTTTCTTT
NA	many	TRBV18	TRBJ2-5	CASSEWETQYF	TGTGCCAGCTCAGAGTGGGAGACCCAGTACTTC
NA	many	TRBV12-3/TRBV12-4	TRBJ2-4	CASSITGDTAKNIQYF	TGTGCCAGCAGTATTACGGGAGATACAGCCAAAAACATTCAGTACTTC
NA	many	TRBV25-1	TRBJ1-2	CASSEYGGRGYTF	TGTGCCAGCAGTGAATATGGGGGCCGTGGCTACACCTTC
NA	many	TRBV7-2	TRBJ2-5	CASSLEGSQETQYF	TGTGCCAGCAGCTTAGAGGGCAGTCAAGAGACCCAGTACTTC
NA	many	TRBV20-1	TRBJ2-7	CSGRASDTYEQYF	TGCAGTGGAAGGGCTAGCGACACCTACGAGCAGTACTTC
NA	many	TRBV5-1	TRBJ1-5	CASSLDGPNQPQHF	TGCGCCAGCAGCTTGGACGGCCCAAATCAGCCCCAGCATTTT
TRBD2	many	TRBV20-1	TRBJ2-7	CSAPAGGPLTGEQYF	TGCAGTGCGCCAGCGGGAGGGCCGTTGACTGGTGAGCAGTACTTC
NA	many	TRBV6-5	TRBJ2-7	CASSSTPEVDEQYF	TGTGCCAGCAGTTCGACACCGGAGGTAGACGAGCAGTACTTC
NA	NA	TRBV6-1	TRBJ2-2	CASIAEGLGELFF	TGTGCCAGCATCGCGGAGGGCCTAGGGGAGCTGTTTTTT
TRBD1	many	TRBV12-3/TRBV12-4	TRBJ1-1	CASSRTGSEAFF	TGTGCCAGCAGTCGGACAGGGTCTGAAGCTTTCTTT
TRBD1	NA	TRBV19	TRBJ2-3	CAIGDRADTDTQYF	TGTGCCATTGGGGACAGGGCTGACACAGATACGCAGTATTTT
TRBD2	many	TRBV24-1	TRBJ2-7	CATRGLAGGPTYEQYF	TGTGCCACCCGGGGGCTAGCGGGAGGACCTACCTACGAGCAGTACTTC
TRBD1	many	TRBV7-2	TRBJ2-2	CASSLGGQHTGELFF	TGTGCCAGCAGCTTAGGGGGACAGCACACCGGGGAGCTGTTTTTT
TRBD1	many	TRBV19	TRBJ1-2	CASSRIQGTGYGYTF	TGTGCCAGTAGCCGAATACAGGGGACAGGATATGGCTACACCTTC